This T cell receptor beta chain was obtained from a study of T cells in Graves' hyperthyroidism and ophthalmopathy. Researchers took RNA transcripts and amplified the TCR beta CDR3 regions from them. A set of HTBI primers served as the primers for a first-round RT-PCR of the TCR CDR3. TCRdb reanalysed the multiplex PCR reads using MiXCR and keeps one entry per CDR3 protein. In the table there are approximately 30,000 distinct CDR3 sequences, 52% of which are singletons. Findings and caveats of the study: From stable hyperthyroidism, ophthalmopathy was separated by a 13 V-J model. Ophthalmopathy was model-predicted a median about six months pre-onset.

This clonotype was found many times. The antigen is undetermined. Material for sequencing was blood. The receptor comes from a woman in her 40s with Graves' ophthalmopathy.

The CDR3 DNA reads TGCAGTGCCCAAGAGGTAGCGTTCACTGAAGCTTTCTTT. It yields the protein CSAQEVAFTEAFF. The chain recombines TRBV20-1 with TRBJ1-1; no clear D. Germline V gene lookup returns CDR1 DFQATT and CDR2 SNEGSKA (reference sequence). The CDR3 is 13 amino acids. V lost 6 bases and J lost 4, with 15 bases in between.